A selection of T cell receptor beta chains follows, all from one sample in a study of CD8 T cells in Susac syndrome. TCRdb used MiXCR to reprocess the immunoSEQ multiplex PCR reads, holding one entry per CDR3 protein. The table has about 210,000 distinct CDR3 sequences, 95% seen once. Material for sequencing was CD4+ T cells from PBMCs. All receptors come from a human donor with multiple sclerosis. Each CDR3 is given with its conserved first and last residue. D genes are given only for firm matches. Size tells how often a clone was seen (once, few, many) or the class of an expanded clone, and some rows leave it out.

v_call	cdr3_length	d_call	j_call	clone_size	cdr3_aa	cdr3_nt
TRBV5-6	15	NA	TRBJ1-5	NA	CASSLRWAGNQPQHF	TGTGCCAGCAGCTTACGATGGGCGGGCAATCAGCCCCAGCATTTT
TRBV20-1	13	NA	TRBJ1-2	once	CSATGADGEGYTF	TGCAGTGCTACCGGGGCGGACGGTGAAGGCTACACCTTC
TRBV4-1	14	TRBD1	TRBJ1-6	NA	CASSHPGQNSPLHF	TGCGCCAGCAGCCATCCGGGACAGAATTCACCCCTCCACTTT
TRBV9	16	NA	TRBJ1-4	NA	CASSVDQTDSNEKLFF	TGTGCCAGCAGCGTAGACCAGACGGACTCTAATGAAAAACTGTTTTTT
TRBV4-1	14	TRBD2	TRBJ2-4	NA	CASSRGLAGNIQYF	TGCGCCAGCAGCCGGGGACTAGCGGGAAACATTCAGTACTTC
TRBV5-4	16	TRBD1	TRBJ1-5	NA	CASSHTGQGANQPQHF	TGTGCCAGCAGCCATACCGGACAGGGGGCGAATCAGCCCCAGCATTTT
TRBV28	15	NA	TRBJ2-2	NA	CASSSNARVTGELFF	TGTGCCAGCAGTTCCAATGCCAGGGTCACCGGGGAGCTGTTTTTT
TRBV20-1	12	NA	TRBJ1-4	once	CSATGANEKLFF	TGCAGTGCCACAGGCGCCAATGAAAAACTGTTTTTT
TRBV20-1	14	NA	TRBJ1-1	once	CSASLGRTNTEAFF	TGCAGTGCTAGTTTGGGACGGACGAACACTGAAGCTTTCTTT
TRBV29-1	13	TRBD1	TRBJ1-2	NA	CSAGTGESYGYTF	TGCAGCGCCGGGACAGGGGAATCATATGGCTACACCTTC
TRBV29-1	11	NA	TRBJ2-7	once	CSVGPAYEQYF	TGCAGCGTTGGCCCCGCCTACGAGCAGTACTTC
TRBV19	10	NA	TRBJ1-1	NA	CASLGAEAFF	TGTGCCAGTTTAGGGGCTGAAGCTTTCTTT
TRBV10-3	11	NA	TRBJ2-5	NA	CATRATGTQYF	TGTGCCACCCGAGCAACTGGGACCCAGTACTTC
TRBV7-9	14	TRBD1	TRBJ1-2	NA	CASSDGTGEYGYTF	TGTGCCAGCAGCGATGGGACAGGGGAGTATGGCTACACCTTC
TRBV3-1	11	NA	TRBJ1-2	NA	CASSQEGGYTF	TGTGCCAGCAGCCAAGAGGGAGGCTACACCTTC
TRBV7-3	17	TRBD1	TRBJ1-3	NA	CASGYHWTGSSGNTIYF	TGTGCCAGCGGTTACCACTGGACAGGTAGCTCTGGAAACACCATATATTTT
TRBV7-7	14	NA	TRBJ2-5	NA	CASSLGLSGETQYF	TGTGCCAGCAGCTTAGGACTGTCGGGGGAGACCCAGTACTTC
TRBV6-5	11	NA	TRBJ2-7	NA	CASSYGSEQYF	TGTGCCAGCAGTTACGGCAGCGAGCAGTACTTC
TRBV4-1	14	NA	TRBJ1-1	NA	CASSHYDRPNEAFF	TGCGCCAGCAGCCACTACGACAGACCTAATGAAGCTTTCTTT
TRBV16	13	NA	TRBJ1-5	NA	CASTRVSGQPQHF	TGTGCCAGCACAAGGGTAAGCGGTCAGCCCCAGCATTTT
TRBV6-2/TRBV6-3	14	NA	TRBJ1-5	NA	CASSYVHHNQPQHF	TGTGCCAGCAGTTACGTCCACCATAATCAGCCCCAGCATTTT
TRBV13	14	NA	TRBJ1-2	NA	CASSLGLQFGGYTF	TGTGCCAGCAGCTTAGGCCTACAGTTTGGTGGCTACACCTTC
TRBV24-1	13	NA	TRBJ2-1	NA	CATSGRGNNEQFF	TGTGCCACCAGTGGTAGGGGGAACAATGAGCAGTTCTTC
TRBV29-1	17	TRBD2	TRBJ2-3	NA	CSVSRYLGRESTDTQYF	TGCAGCGTCAGTAGGTATTTGGGGCGGGAGTCTACAGATACGCAGTATTTT
TRBV4-1	15	NA	TRBJ1-5	NA	CASSQVGRDYQPQHF	TGCGCCAGCAGCCAAGTGGGCAGGGACTATCAGCCCCAGCATTTT
TRBV18	13	NA	TRBJ2-5	NA	CASSPPALETQYF	TGTGCCAGCTCACCACCTGCTCTTGAGACCCAGTACTTC
TRBV18	16	NA	TRBJ1-1	NA	CASSPERAKMNTEAFF	TGTGCCAGCTCACCCGAGAGGGCAAAAATGAACACTGAAGCTTTCTTT
TRBV27	15	TRBD1	TRBJ2-7	NA	CASWKPGQGTYEQYF	TGTGCCAGCTGGAAGCCGGGACAGGGTACCTACGAGCAGTACTTC
TRBV2	12	NA	TRBJ1-2	NA	CASSGERKGYTF	TGTGCCAGCAGTGGGGAGAGGAAAGGCTACACCTTC
TRBV3-1	15	TRBD1	TRBJ1-6	NA	CASSPGTEVSSPLHF	TGTGCCAGCAGTCCCGGGACAGAGGTGTCTTCACCCCTCCACTTT
TRBV20-1	12	NA	TRBJ2-1	NA	CSAPTIYNEQFF	TGCAGTGCCCCGACTATCTACAATGAGCAGTTCTTC
TRBV29-1	12	NA	TRBJ1-2	NA	CSVAVSAYGYTF	TGCAGCGTTGCGGTGTCAGCATATGGCTACACCTTC
TRBV29-1	12	NA	TRBJ2-7	NA	CSVALTPYEQYF	TGCAGCGTGGCTCTGACTCCATACGAGCAGTACTTC
TRBV12-3/TRBV12-4	14	TRBD1	TRBJ2-7	few	CASSLGQAPYEQYF	TGTGCCAGCAGTTTGGGACAGGCCCCCTACGAGCAGTACTTC